One and the same sample provided the 14 T cell receptor beta chains below, sequenced in a study of blood T cell repertoires in COVID-19. The method was immunoSEQ multiplex PCR; TCRdb's version includes in-frame clones alone and lacks a portion of them. The table has tens of thousands of clones, around four fifths seen once. Sequencing was carried out using peripheral blood. These receptor sequences come from a man between 70 and 80 years old with acute or convalescent COVID-19.

This clone has only a few counts. The chain links TRBV18 to TRBJ2-1; D not certain. V dropped 4 bases and J dropped 1 base, with 11 bases sitting between them. Germline loops: CDR1 KGHSH, CDR2 LQKENI. The CDR3 has 15 amino acids. The CDR3 protein is CASSRSRQSYNEQFF. The CDR3 DNA reads as TGTGCCAGCTCACGGAGTCGGCAGTCCTACAATGAGCAGTTCTTC.

The gene calls are TRBV27 and TRBJ2-7; D is possibly TRBD2 (7 bases). Trimming left V 5 bases short and J 2 bases short, with 16 bases between. This CDR3 contains 15 residues. The germline gives CDR1 MNHEY, CDR2 SMNVEV (reference sequence). Here the CDR3 DNA reads TGTGCCAGCAGTCGTGGGGGGGGGCAGACCTACGAGCAGTACTTC. Amino acid sequence: CASSRGGGQTYEQYF.

This clone was seen only once. The V call is TRBV19, the J call TRBJ2-3; no clear D. The CDR3 loop spans 16 amino acids. The V and J ends lost 7 bases and 2 bases respectively, with 19 bases between them. CDR1 and CDR2 (germline): LNHDA, SQIVND (reference sequence). The DNA of the CDR3 is TGTGCCAGTAAGGCGAGAGGCAACCCGTCCACAGATACGCAGTATTTT. This codes for CASKARGNPSTDTQYF.

The V gene is TRBV9, the J gene TRBJ2-1; tentatively, D is TRBD2 (6 bases). Germline V gene sequence: CDR1 SGDLS, CDR2 YYNGEE. This CDR3 has 16 residues. V was cut by 3 bases and J by 0 bases, with 13 bases left in between. The chain's CDR3 is CASSEDRGYSYNEQFF. CDR3 DNA sequence: TGTGCCAGCAGCGAGGATCGGGGGTACTCCTACAATGAGCAGTTCTTC.

This clone was detected only a few times. This chain uses TRBV10-1 with TRBJ2-1; D perhaps matches TRBD2 (6 bases). CDR1 is WNHNN and CDR2 is SYGVQD in the germline V gene (reference sequence). V lost 3 bases to trimming and J lost 7 bases, with 19 bases between them. The CDR3 is 16 amino acids. Here the CDR3 reads CASSDPRGLRRNEQFF. In DNA, the CDR3 is TGCGCCAGCAGTGACCCGCGGGGCCTACGGAGGAATGAGCAGTTCTTC.

V usage is TRBV10-3 and J usage is TRBJ2-3, with a weak D call TRBD1 (6 bases). V shed 6 bases and J shed 4 bases, with 14 bases lying between them. The germline CDR1 and CDR2 sequences are ENHRY and SYGVKD. The CDR3 sequence is 14 residues long. The CDR3 nucleotides read TGTGCCATCAGACAGGGTCGGGATGCAGATACGCAGTATTTT. The encoded protein is CAIRQGRDADTQYF.

The chain combines TRBV5-1 with TRBJ2-3, with a possible D match to TRBD1 (6 bases). Trimming stripped 4 bases from V and 3 bases from J, with 18 bases between. Germline V CDR1 and CDR2: SGHRS, YFSETQ. The CDR3 is 16 amino acids. The CDR3 nucleotides read TGCGCCAGCAGCCAACAGGGTGGACCGCGAACAGATACGCAGTATTTT. Protein sequence: CASSQQGGPRTDTQYF.

This clone has only one observation. The CDR3 DNA follows: TGTGCCAGCAGCCAAGATCTGGCCCAGGGGATTTACGAGCAGTACTTC. Translating gives CASSQDLAQGIYEQYF. The J gene is TRBJ2-7, the V gene TRBV3-1 (or the pseudogene TRBV3-2); TRBD1 might be the D (6 bases). Per the germline V gene, CDR1 is LGHDT and CDR2 is YNNKEL (reference sequence). Trimming shortened V by 0 bases and J by 4 bases, and 16 bases separated the two germline ends. The CDR3 loop spans 16 amino acids.

This rearrangement joins TRBV18 to TRBJ2-1, with 7 bases that match TRBD1. V lost 4 bases to trimming and J lost 0 bases; unmatched junction nucleotides: 6. Germline loops: CDR1 KGHSH, CDR2 LQKENI. This CDR3 has 16 amino acids. CDR3: CASSQGQAGSYNEQFF. The CDR3 bases are TGTGCCAGCTCACAAGGACAGGCAGGCTCCTACAATGAGCAGTTCTTC.

The chain has TRBV5-1 and TRBJ2-5; TRBD1 is a possible D gene (5 bases). This CDR3 comprises 14 residues. Per germline, CDR1 SGHRS and CDR2 YFSETQ. Trimming removed 2 bases from V and 5 bases from J, with 13 bases in between. The DNA for the CDR3 is TGCGCCAGCAGCTTAGGCAGGGCAGGGGAGACCCAGTACTTC. It translates to CASSLGRAGETQYF.

The V gene is TRBV7-2, the J gene TRBJ2-2; 7 nucleotides align to TRBD2. The CDR3 totals 14 residues. J lost 4 bases, V lost 5 bases, and 4 bases had no gene match. Germline V gives CDR1 SGHTA, CDR2 FQGNSA. CDR3 loop: CASSLGGGTGELFF. CDR3 nucleotides: TGTGCCAGCAGCCTAGGCGGGGGCACCGGGGAGCTGTTTTTT.

The rearrangement uses TRBV7-8 and TRBJ2-7; no reliable D call. Germline-derived CDR1 and CDR2 are SGHVS and FQNEAQ. The CDR3 spans 16 residues. Trimming took 4 bases from V and 0 from J, leaving 16 bases between them. The CDR3 bases are TGTGCCAGCAGCTCCCACAGAAGCTCGAGCTCCTACGAGCAGTACTTC. It translates to CASSSHRSSSSYEQYF.

The CDR3 region is CASSLWDREDNEQFF. CDR3 DNA sequence: TGTGCCAGCAGCCTTTGGGACAGGGAGGACAATGAGCAGTTCTTC. V is TRBV3-1 (or the pseudogene TRBV3-2) and J is TRBJ2-1, with 9 positions matching TRBD1. In germline, CDR1 is LGHDT, CDR2 YNNKEL (reference sequence). V lost 4 bases, J lost 5 bases, and 6 bases stayed unmatched. This CDR3 is 15 amino acids long.

The chain joins TRBV5-1 to TRBJ2-3; D may be TRBD2 (6 bases). The V gene's germline CDR1 is SGHRS and CDR2 YFSETQ. The germline V and J ends were trimmed by 6 bases and 1 base, with 12 bases remaining between them. The CDR3 runs to 14 residues. The CDR3 protein is CASKLGGGTDTQYF. CDR3 nucleotide sequence: TGCGCCAGCAAATTAGGCGGGGGCACAGATACGCAGTATTTT.